This record covers a single T cell receptor (beta chain). Its antigen is still unknown. There are 14 residues in the CDR3. Germline loops: CDR1 LNHDA, CDR2 SQIVND (reference sequence). The V and J ends lost 6 bases and 7 bases respectively, with 16 bases between them. Both 60 Vbeta primers and 13 Jbeta primers went into the PCR. Profiled with immunoSEQ multiplex PCR; TCRdb holds only in-frame clones, not every one. The sample's table shows about 79,000 clones. Everyone who donated was a healthy bone marrow donor. This sample is drawn from a study of cytomegalovirus exposure and HLA in healthy donors. Overall study results and limits: In an earlier analysis, about 87% or about 30%: the productive usage of most TCR beta V segments. The HLA-A and HLA-B alleles of most subjects were reportedly predicted accurately from TCR beta sequences.

This sequence originates from a young man in good health and CMV-seronegative. Sequenced material: PBMCs. J is TRBJ2-4 and V is TRBV19; weak D call: TRBD1 (5 bases). The CDR3 loop is CASRGVGDVNIQYF. As DNA, the CDR3 is TGTGCCAGTAGAGGAGTAGGGGATGTTAACATTCAGTACTTC.